One and the same sample provided the 12 T cell receptor beta chains below, sequenced in a study of Ad26.COV2.S vaccination and SARS-CoV-2 variants. Assay: immunoSEQ multiplex PCR; the TCRdb copy retains only in-frame clones and omits some. The sample yields approximately 140,000 clones, about nine tenths seen once. Sample: peripheral blood, taken after recovery from COVID-19. These receptors all come from a human donor who had recovered from COVID-19.

The CDR3 here is CATSGGRTPLHF. As DNA, the CDR3 is TGTGCCACTTCAGGGGGCAGGACACCCCTCCACTTT. V gene TRBV30 combines with J gene TRBJ1-6, with 8 bases fitting TRBD1. The germline V gene has CDR1 GTSNPN and CDR2 SVGIG (reference sequence). V lost 8 bases to trimming and J lost 11 bases; unmatched junction nucleotides: 8. This CDR3 region has 12 residues.

The chain combines TRBV6-2 or TRBV6-3 with TRBJ2-1; 7 nucleotides agree with TRBD2. V lost 1 base, J lost 10 bases, and 13 bases stayed unmatched. The CDR3 length is 16 residues. The V gene's germline CDR1 is MNHEY and CDR2 SVGEGT. CDR3 sequence: CASSYYVGGRSYEQFF. The CDR3 DNA sequence: TGTGCCAGCAGTTACTATGTCGGGGGGAGGTCCTACGAGCAGTTCTTC.

This clone is a singleton in its sample. The chain recombines TRBV28 with TRBJ2-5, with 8 bases lining up with TRBD1. Trimming removed 7 bases from V and 2 bases from J; junction bases left unmatched: 6. The CDR3 extends over 14 amino acids. Germline CDR1 is MDHEN and CDR2 is SYDVKM. CDR3 coding DNA: TGTGCCAGCACCCGGACAGGGCCTCAAGAGACCCAGTACTTC. Its translation is CASTRTGPQETQYF.

The V call is TRBV5-5, the J call TRBJ1-3; D ambiguous. Germline CDR1 is SGHKS and CDR2 is YYEKEE (reference sequence). The V end lost 2 bases, the J end lost 0 bases, and 6 bases lay between the germline ends. This CDR3 is 14 amino acids long. In nucleotides, the CDR3 is TGTGCCAGCAGCTTATCATACTCTGGAAACACCATATATTTT. It encodes CASSLSYSGNTIYF.

This clone was counted once. The chain joins TRBV3-1 (or the pseudogene TRBV3-2) to TRBJ2-5; 8 bases are a match to TRBD1. Per germline, CDR1 LGHDT and CDR2 YNNKEL (reference sequence). This CDR3 spans 15 amino acids. V lost 8 bases to trimming and J lost 3 bases; unmatched junction nucleotides: 11. This CDR3 reads CASEQTGEREETQYF. CDR3 sequence (DNA): TGTGCCAGCGAACAGACAGGGGAGAGAGAAGAGACCCAGTACTTC.

This clone was observed a few times. The chain uses TRBV27 and TRBJ2-7, with unresolved D. The length of the CDR3 is 14 residues. V was clipped by 8 bases and J by 6 bases, with 20 bases between them. The germline CDR1 and CDR2 sequences are MNHEY and SMNVEV (reference sequence). The CDR3: CASGKGGVSLEQYF. The DNA for the CDR3 is TGTGCCAGCGGAAAAGGTGGGGTAAGCCTCGAGCAGTACTTC.

The chain carries TRBV7-2 and TRBJ2-3; no clear D. Per germline, CDR1 SGHTA and CDR2 FQGNSA. V shed 5 bases and J shed 9 bases, with 12 bases lying between them. CDR3 length: 12 amino acids. The CDR3 nucleotides read TGTGCCAGCAGCCCAATCCTAGACACGCAGTATTTT. As protein: CASSPILDTQYF.

The V and J genes are TRBV28 and TRBJ1-5; 10 nucleotides agree with TRBD1. The ends lost 3 bases at V and 6 bases at J; junction bases unmatched: 2. Germline-derived CDR1 and CDR2 are MDHEN and SYDVKM. The CDR3 has 14 amino acids. The CDR3 DNA is TGTGCCAGCAGTTTGGGACAGGGGAGTCAGCCCCAGCATTTT. Protein sequence: CASSLGQGSQPQHF.

DNA of the CDR3: TGTGCCAGCAGCTTTCAGCCTGGGGCCCCGCTAAACAAAAACATTCAGTACTTC. Amino acid sequence: CASSFQPGAPLNKNIQYF. This chain joins TRBV7-9 and TRBJ2-4; perhaps TRBD1 as D (5 bases). V was clipped by 3 bases and J by 3 bases, with 21 bases between them. CDR1 and CDR2 (germline): SEHNR, FQNEAQ (reference sequence). The CDR3 contains 18 residues.

A few counts support this clone. Other DNA sequences in this sample translate to the same CDR3. The chain carries TRBV19 and TRBJ1-3, with unresolved D. Germline values: CDR1 LNHDA, CDR2 SQIVND (reference sequence). The CDR3 length is 15 residues. V lost 3 bases and J lost 0, with 9 bases in between. The CDR3 protein is CASSIDRGSGNTIYF. CDR3 DNA: TGTGCCAGTAGTATTGACCGGGGCTCTGGAAACACCATATATTTT.

The chain uses TRBV5-4 and TRBJ1-3; D is undetermined. Germline assignment: CDR1 SGHNT and CDR2 YYREEE (reference sequence). V gave up 2 bases and J gave up 0 bases, with 6 bases separating them. The CDR3 has 14 residues. The CDR3 bases are TGTGCCAGCAGCTTTGGCCTCTCTGGAAACACCATATATTTT. Translated, it gives CASSFGLSGNTIYF.

This clone is a singleton in its sample. The chain recombines TRBV5-6 with TRBJ1-6, with TRBD1 matching over 10 bases. The CDR3 is 17 amino acids. V lost 4 bases, J lost 8 bases, and 12 bases stayed unmatched. Germline V CDR1 and CDR2: SGHDT, YYEEEE. The CDR3 coding sequence is TGTGCCAGCAGCGGCAACCTGGACAGGGGGGGTGATTCACCCCTCCACTTT. This gives the protein CASSGNLDRGGDSPLHF.